This TCR beta chain was recovered during a study of control samples from healthy donors and cancer patients. CDR1 is SSHAT, CDR2 FNYEAQ, per germline (reference sequence). This CDR3 has 17 residues. As for this clone: The junction differs from germline at one of its ends, possibly a read error. This sample includes further DNA sequences coding for the same CDR3.

TCRdb's copy holds only in-frame clones and misses some; the assay was immunoSEQ multiplex PCR. The sample holds about 220,000 clones, just under 95% seen once. The sequenced sample consisted of blood. This sequence originates from a man aged 50 or older in good health. The chain couples TRBV7-7 to TRBJ2-5; maybe TRBD2 (7 bases). The CDR3 coding sequence is TGTGCCAGTAGCTTAACCCGAGGGGGGGGGATCCAAGAGACCCAGTACTTC. The encoded protein is CASSLTRGGGIQETQYF. Using reference TRBV7-7 and TRBJ2-5 for the parts outside the CDR3, the full variable domain is GAGVSQSPRYKVTKRGQDVTLRCDPISSHATLYWYQQALGQGPEFLTYFNYEAQPDKSGLPSDRFSAERPEGSISTLTIQRTEQRDSAMYRCASSLTRGGGIQETQYFGPGTRLLVL.